These 25 T cell receptor beta chains were all obtained from the same sample, sequenced in a study of T cell clonotyping in hematopoietic cell transplantation. Time point denoted: recipient sample about 28 days before transplant, after cytoreduction. Measured with immunoSEQ multiplex PCR; TCRdb has only the in-frame clones, and not every one. The sample holds some 26,000 clones, roughly 84% seen once. The specimen was peripheral blood mononuclear cells, collected before stem cell transplant. All receptors derive from a man aged 35 to 55 with acute myeloid leukemia. Some clones in this sample may be carry-over from other donors' samples.

This clone was recorded only once. CDR3 region: CASSHGPLASGRDEQFF. CDR3 nucleotide sequence: TGTGCCAGCAGCCACGGACCGCTGGCTAGCGGTCGGGATGAGCAGTTCTTC. The gene calls are TRBV11-2 and TRBJ2-1, with 7 positions matching TRBD2. V was pared by 5 bases and J by 8 bases, with 18 bases of the junction left unmatched. Germline loops: CDR1 SGHAT, CDR2 FQNNGV. The CDR3 loop spans 17 amino acids.

V and J are TRBV11-3 and TRBJ2-3; 9 nucleotides match TRBD2. CDR3 length equals 16 residues. Germline-derived CDR1 and CDR2 are SGHNT and YENEEA. V lost 3 bases, J lost 3 bases, and 7 bases stayed unmatched. Here the CDR3 reads CASSFEREEATDTQYF. CDR3 nucleotides: TGTGCCAGCAGCTTTGAGCGGGAGGAGGCTACAGATACGCAGTATTTT.

The V gene is TRBV30, the J gene TRBJ2-1; 10 positions match TRBD2. In germline, CDR1 is GTSNPN, CDR2 SVGIG (reference sequence). V lost 5 bases and J lost 10; bases outside the gene matches: 11. The CDR3 has 14 amino acids. The CDR3 here is CAWGKRGGLGEQFF. The CDR3 DNA sequence: TGTGCCTGGGGGAAGCGGGGGGGCCTTGGCGAGCAGTTCTTC.

The chain is built from TRBV5-1 and TRBJ1-5; D may be TRBD1 (6 bases). CDR3 size: 16 residues. Germline CDR1 reads SGHRS; CDR2 reads YFSETQ. V gave up 4 bases and J gave up 5 bases, with 19 bases separating them. This CDR3 reads CASSREPGARDQPQHF. DNA of the CDR3: TGCGCCAGCAGCCGCGAACCGGGGGCCAGGGATCAGCCCCAGCATTTT.

V gene TRBV9 combines with J gene TRBJ1-1; D remains ambiguous. Trimming took off 0 bases at V and 2 bases at J, with 11 bases between the two ends. The CDR3 runs 15 residues. The germline gives CDR1 SGDLS, CDR2 YYNGEE. The CDR3 here is CASSVGPGINTEAFF. CDR3 DNA sequence: TGTGCCAGCAGCGTAGGACCGGGTATCAACACTGAAGCTTTCTTT.

This clone was observed a handful of times. V gene TRBV27 combines with J gene TRBJ1-2; 11 nucleotides align to TRBD1. The CDR3 contains 13 residues. Losses at the gene ends were 3 bases for V and 12 bases for J; bases not matched to a gene: 6. Germline V gene lookup returns CDR1 MNHEY and CDR2 SMNVEV (reference sequence). As DNA, the CDR3 is TGTGCCAGCAGTTTTTCGGGACAGGGGGACCACACCTTC. This codes for CASSFSGQGDHTF.

The rearrangement links TRBV30 to TRBJ2-2; a possible D gene is TRBD2 (5 bases). CDR1 and CDR2 from the germline V gene are GTSNPN and SVGIG (reference sequence). The CDR3 consists of 15 residues. V lost 4 bases to trimming and J lost 6 bases, with 18 bases between them. The CDR3 region is CAWIPILSGPGELFF. DNA of the CDR3: TGTGCCTGGATTCCCATCCTCAGCGGACCCGGGGAGCTGTTTTTT.

The chain employs TRBV5-4 and TRBJ2-2; TRBD1 matches 8 bases. V was pared by 4 bases and J by 0 bases, with 5 bases of the junction left unmatched. Germline loops: CDR1 SGHNT, CDR2 YYREEE (reference sequence). This CDR3 has 16 amino acids. Here the CDR3 DNA reads TGTGCCAGCAGCCGGGGACAGGCGGCGAACACCGGGGAGCTGTTTTTT. Translated: CASSRGQAANTGELFF.

The chain couples TRBV28 to TRBJ2-3; TRBD2 matches at 7 bases. With V trimmed by 8 bases and J by 1 base, 3 bases remained unmatched. The CDR3 has 13 residues. Germline V gene sequence: CDR1 MDHEN, CDR2 SYDVKM. The chain's CDR3 is CASVGGGTDTQYF. CDR3 bases: TGTGCCAGCGTTGGGGGGGGCACAGATACGCAGTATTTT.

V and J are TRBV5-6 and TRBJ1-1; D is undetermined. The CDR3 is 14 residues long. CDR1 is SGHDT, CDR2 YYEEEE, per germline. The V end lost 4 bases, the J end lost 1 base, and 11 bases lay between the germline ends. CDR3 region: CASSRRETNTEAFF. The CDR3 DNA sequence: TGTGCCAGCAGCCGCCGGGAGACGAACACTGAAGCTTTCTTT.

The chain is built from TRBV11-2 and TRBJ2-2; possible D gene TRBD2, 5 bases. The germline CDR1 and CDR2 sequences are SGHAT and FQNNGV. CDR3 length: 15 amino acids. The V gene lost 0 bases and the J gene lost 7 bases, with 12 bases spanning the gap. The CDR3 nucleotides are TGTGCCAGCAGCTTAGATTCGAGGGCCAGCGGGGAGCTGTTTTTT. As protein: CASSLDSRASGELFF. Full variable domain (missing parts from reference TRBV11-2 and TRBJ2-2): EAGVAQSPRYKIIEKRQSVAFWCNPISGHATLYWYQQILGQGPKLLIQFQNNGVVDDSQLPKDRFSAERLKGVDSTLKIQPAKLEDSAVYLCASSLDSRASGELFFGEGSRLTVL.

The V call is TRBV2, the J call TRBJ2-7; perhaps TRBD1 as D (7 bases). There are 14 residues in the CDR3. Trimming removed 7 bases from V and 2 bases from J, with 15 bases in between. Germline lookup yields CDR1 SNHLY and CDR2 FYNNEI. The CDR3 loop reads CASIVRDRPYEQYF. Written as DNA, the CDR3 is TGTGCCAGCATCGTGCGGGACAGACCCTACGAGCAGTACTTC.

The chain recombines TRBV5-6 with TRBJ2-1; tentative D call: TRBD2 (5 bases). The germline gives CDR1 SGHDT, CDR2 YYEEEE. The CDR3 contains 14 residues. The V gene lost 6 bases and the J gene lost 8 bases, with 18 bases spanning the gap. The CDR3 DNA sequence: TGTGCCAGCAACCCCTGGGGAGAGCGAGATGAGCAGTTCTTC. Its protein is CASNPWGERDEQFF.

The CDR3 DNA is TGTGCCAGCAGCCCGCAATCCGGGACACCCAGGCAAGAGACCCAGTACTTC. Translation gives CASSPQSGTPRQETQYF. The chain links TRBV7-6 to TRBJ2-5; perhaps TRBD1 as D (6 bases). The V and J ends lost 5 bases and 2 bases respectively, with 21 bases between them. The CDR3 contains 17 residues. Germline values: CDR1 SGHVS, CDR2 FNYEAQ.

This clone is a singleton in its sample. CDR3 nucleotide sequence: TGTGCCAGCAGCTCCGGCGAGGGGTCAACTAATGAAAAACTGTTTTTT. Residues: CASSSGEGSTNEKLFF. The rearrangement uses TRBV11-2 and TRBJ1-4; possibly TRBD1 for D (5 bases). Trimming took 4 bases from V and 0 from J, leaving 12 bases between them. This CDR3 is built from 16 residues. Looked up from germline, CDR1 is SGHAT and CDR2 is FQNNGV.

In DNA, the CDR3 is TGTGCCAGCAGCTTAGATCTGGGACAGGTATACGAGCAGTACTTC. As protein: CASSLDLGQVYEQYF. The chain combines TRBV11-3 with TRBJ2-7; 8 bases agree with TRBD1. Per the germline V gene, CDR1 is SGHNT and CDR2 is YENEEA. This CDR3 has 15 residues. Germline trimming cut 0 bases from V and 4 bases from J; bases unmatched to any gene: 5.

The chain carries TRBV2 and TRBJ2-7; 10 bases line up with TRBD1. V gave up 4 bases and J gave up 5 bases; unmatched junction bases: 5. The germline CDR1 and CDR2 sequences are SNHLY and FYNNEI. The CDR3 contains 14 residues. The CDR3 DNA is TGTGCCAGCAGTGTTAGGACAGGGGGACACGAGCAGTACTTC. Amino acid sequence: CASSVRTGGHEQYF.

The rearrangement links TRBV28 to TRBJ2-7, with D possibly being TRBD1 (8 bases). Trimming stripped 5 bases from V and 2 bases from J, with 16 bases between. CDR1 and CDR2 from the germline V gene are MDHEN and SYDVKM. The CDR3 length is 15 residues. The CDR3 spells CASSLDRGGTYEQYF. CDR3 sequence (DNA): TGTGCCAGCAGTCTCGACAGGGGAGGGACCTACGAGCAGTACTTC.

The chain is built from TRBV18 and TRBJ1-1; D might be TRBD1 (6 bases). Looked up from germline, CDR1 is KGHSH and CDR2 is LQKENI. The CDR3 loop spans 16 amino acids. V was cut by 1 base and J by 3 bases, with 15 bases left in between. In nucleotides, the CDR3 is TGTGCCAGCTCACCACGTTCTGGGGGCCGTGACACTGAAGCTTTCTTT. Protein sequence: CASSPRSGGRDTEAFF. Based on the CDR3 plus reference TRBV18 and TRBJ1-1, the full variable domain is NAGVMQNPRHLVRRRGQEARLRCSPMKGHSHVYWYRQLPEEGLKFMVYLQKENIIDESGMPKERFSAEFPKEGPSILRIQQVVRGDSAAYFCASSPRSGGRDTEAFFGQGTRLTVV.

The chain links TRBV2 to TRBJ2-7; 7 bases map to TRBD2. The junction had 11 bases not matched to a gene; V was cut back by 6 bases and J by 6 bases. CDR3 size: 14 residues. Looked up from germline, CDR1 is SNHLY and CDR2 is FYNNEI. CDR3 loop: CASRGEGGPSEQYF. The CDR3 DNA reads TGTGCCAGCAGGGGCGAGGGAGGGCCCTCCGAGCAGTACTTC.

V and J are TRBV5-1 and TRBJ2-4; D may be TRBD2 (6 bases). The CDR3 length is 15 residues. Germline loops: CDR1 SGHRS, CDR2 YFSETQ. V lost 1 base, J lost 9 bases, and 17 bases lay in between. The CDR3 loop is CASSLFPGADFIQYF. Here the CDR3 DNA reads TGCGCCAGCAGCTTGTTTCCGGGAGCAGATTTCATTCAGTACTTC.

V usage is TRBV2 and J usage is TRBJ1-2; D unresolved. There are 14 residues in the CDR3. V was clipped by 6 bases and J by 4 bases, with 15 bases between them. Germline V gene data show CDR1 as SNHLY and CDR2 as FYNNEI. Here the CDR3 reads CASSLGIGPYGYTF. CDR3 bases: TGTGCCAGCAGCTTGGGCATAGGACCCTATGGCTACACCTTC.

V is TRBV6-6 and J is TRBJ2-3; a possible D gene is TRBD1 (5 bases). The CDR3 extends over 14 amino acids. Trimming stripped 2 bases from V and 4 bases from J, with 10 bases between. Germline CDR1 MNHNY, CDR2 SVGAGI (reference sequence). CDR3 DNA sequence: TGTGCCAGCAGTTACAGGGGTTCGCCAGATACGCAGTATTTT. Its protein is CASSYRGSPDTQYF.

The rearrangement joins TRBV5-5 to TRBJ1-1; the D gene is possibly TRBD1 (5 bases). V was clipped by 2 bases and J by 1 base, with 12 bases between them. Germline V CDR1 and CDR2: SGHKS, YYEKEE (reference sequence). The CDR3 is 15 amino acids. CDR3 sequence reads: CASSFSGTANTEAFF. DNA for the CDR3: TGTGCCAGCAGCTTCTCCGGGACGGCGAACACTGAAGCTTTCTTT.

The J gene is TRBJ2-5, the V gene TRBV11-3; 10 bases align to TRBD2. This CDR3 spans 17 amino acids. Germline assignment: CDR1 SGHNT and CDR2 YENEEA. The V and J ends lost 1 base and 4 bases, in that order; junction bases with no gene match: 9. Written as DNA, the CDR3 is TGTGCCAGCAGCTTAGGCAGAGCGGGAGGGCCCGGAGAGACCCAGTACTTC. This translates into CASSLGRAGGPGETQYF.